What follows are 23 T cell receptor beta chains derived from one specimen sequenced in a study of a mutant IDH1 vaccine in newly diagnosed glioma. Time point given: baseline, week 1 (first vaccination visit). The treatment: pre-vaccination baseline after standard-of-care therapy. Profiled with immunoSEQ multiplex PCR; TCRdb holds only in-frame clones, not every one. The top ten hold around 8.2% of the sample, which has some 70,000 clones, roughly 78% seen once. The sample here was PBMCs, taken from a glioma patient treated with radiotherapy, temozolomide or both. The receptors derive from a middle-aged man with glioma.

This chain links TRBV4-1 with TRBJ2-3; 10 nucleotides agree with TRBD1. The CDR3 loop spans 15 amino acids. V gave up 8 bases and J gave up 3 bases; unmatched junction bases: 8. Germline CDR1 reads MGHRA; CDR2 reads YSYEKL. The CDR3 here is CASGAGQGITDTQYF. DNA of the CDR3: TGCGCCAGCGGCGCGGGACAGGGGATTACAGATACGCAGTATTTT.

The gene calls are TRBV4-1 and TRBJ1-1; no clear D. Per the germline V gene, CDR1 is MGHRA and CDR2 is YSYEKL. Trimming removed 1 base at V and 2 bases at J, with 8 bases between. This CDR3 comprises 14 residues. This CDR3 is CASSQGLANTEAFF. CDR3 bases: TGCGCCAGCAGCCAAGGACTGGCAAACACTGAAGCTTTCTTT.

The rearrangement uses TRBV10-3 and TRBJ2-7; a possible D gene is TRBD1 (6 bases). V was cut by 4 bases and J by 6 bases, with 13 bases left in between. The length of the CDR3 is 13 residues. Germline values: CDR1 ENHRY, CDR2 SYGVKD. CDR3 bases: TGTGCCATCAGTGTTAAGGGGGATGGCGAGCAGTACTTC. Translated, it gives CAISVKGDGEQYF.

The V gene is TRBV10-3, the J gene TRBJ2-1; 8 bases are a match to TRBD1. Per germline, CDR1 ENHRY and CDR2 SYGVKD. V was clipped by 3 bases and J by 7 bases; unmatched bases: 5. This CDR3 is built from 14 residues. This CDR3 is CAISEDRGGNEQFF. The CDR3 nucleotides are TGTGCCATCAGTGAAGACAGGGGAGGTAATGAGCAGTTCTTC.

The chain has TRBV11-2 and TRBJ2-1; 8 bases match TRBD1. After removal of 5 bases from V and 6 bases from J, the junction contained 6 bases not matched to a gene. The CDR3 sequence is 14 residues long. CDR1 SGHAT and CDR2 FQNNGV come from the germline V gene. Written as DNA, the CDR3 is TGTGCCAGCAGCCCCCTTGGACAGGGCAATGAGCAGTTCTTC. Its protein is CASSPLGQGNEQFF.

This sequence joins TRBV4-2 and TRBJ2-2; D tentatively fits TRBD1 or TRBD2 (6 bases each). V lost 7 bases, J lost 1 base, and 13 bases lay in between. The germline V gene has CDR1 LGHNA and CDR2 YNFKEQ. This CDR3 is built from 15 residues. The DNA for the CDR3 is TGTGCCAGCAAGGGGGAGGCCTTGAACACCGGGGAGCTGTTTTTT. Amino acids: CASKGEALNTGELFF.

The chain recombines TRBV6-1 with TRBJ1-2; D call uncertain. Looked up from germline, CDR1 is MNHNS and CDR2 is SASEGT. V lost 7 bases and J 3 bases, leaving 9 bases between the germline ends. There are 12 residues in the CDR3. CDR3 amino acids: CASIGMDYGYTF. The CDR3 nucleotides read TGTGCCAGCATAGGGATGGACTATGGCTACACCTTC.

The chain carries TRBV19 and TRBJ1-1; D is undetermined. V dropped 3 bases and J dropped 5 bases, with 16 bases sitting between them. The CDR3 is 15 residues long. Germline CDR1 LNHDA, CDR2 SQIVND (reference sequence). The CDR3 protein is CASSIVPARRTEAFF. The CDR3, as DNA: TGTGCCAGTAGTATCGTCCCGGCCCGTAGGACTGAAGCTTTCTTT.

The chain employs TRBV12-5 and TRBJ1-1; D possibly corresponds to TRBD1 (5 bases). The CDR3 has 13 amino acids. Trimming took 5 bases from V and 1 from J, leaving 8 bases between them. Per the germline V gene, CDR1 is LGHNT and CDR2 is FRNRAP. CDR3 sequence reads: CASGGTRNTEAFF. The CDR3 nucleotides read TGTGCTAGTGGTGGGACCCGGAACACTGAAGCTTTCTTT.

The V call is TRBV4-3, the J call TRBJ1-1; D perhaps matches TRBD1 (5 bases). CDR3 length: 15 amino acids. The germline gives CDR1 LGHNA, CDR2 YSLEER. Trimming shortened V by 0 bases and J by 4 bases, and 12 bases separated the two germline ends. The CDR3 is CASSQDAGGGTEAFF. The DNA of the CDR3 is TGCGCCAGCAGCCAAGATGCGGGGGGGGGCACTGAAGCTTTCTTT.

CDR3: CASTAIQGGDYGYTF. CDR3 in DNA: TGTGCCAGCACCGCCATTCAGGGCGGTGACTATGGCTACACCTTC. The rearrangement joins TRBV6-5 to TRBJ1-2, with D possibly being TRBD1 (5 bases). CDR1 MNHEY and CDR2 SVGAGI come from the germline V gene. This CDR3 has 15 amino acids. The V gene lost 7 bases and the J gene lost 3 bases, with 18 bases spanning the gap.

This clone was seen once. The chain links TRBV7-9 to TRBJ2-3; D call uncertain. V gave up 6 bases and J gave up 0 bases, with 10 bases separating them. CDR1 is SEHNR, CDR2 FQNEAQ, per germline (reference sequence). The CDR3 sequence is 14 residues long. The DNA for the CDR3 is TGTGCCAGCAGAAATAACCCGAGCACAGATACGCAGTATTTT. Amino acids: CASRNNPSTDTQYF. The full variable domain, in which reference TRBV7-9 and TRBJ2-3 provide the parts outside the CDR3, is DTGVSQNPRHKITKRGQNVTFRCDPISEHNRLYWYRQTLGQGPEFLTYFQNEAQLEKSRLLSDRFSAERPKGSFSTLEIQRTEQGDSAMYLCASRNNPSTDTQYFGPGTRLTVL.

This chain links TRBV7-2 with TRBJ2-5; D may be TRBD1 (6 bases). The V end was cut by 6 bases, the J end by 5 bases, with 19 bases between. The CDR3 extends over 15 amino acids. From germline, CDR1 is SGHTA and CDR2 FQGNSA. The CDR3 is CASSPDRSRHETQYF. The CDR3, as DNA: TGTGCCAGCAGTCCTGACAGGTCACGGCACGAGACCCAGTACTTC.

The chain's CDR3 is CASNEGTGGEKLFF. CDR3 sequence (DNA): TGTGCCAGTAACGAGGGGACAGGGGGTGAAAAACTGTTTTTT. This sequence joins TRBV5-6 and TRBJ1-4, with TRBD1 matching over 11 bases. Trimming took 8 bases from V and 7 from J; bases not matched to a gene: 7. Germline V gene sequence: CDR1 SGHDT, CDR2 YYEEEE. The CDR3 extends over 14 amino acids.

J is TRBJ1-1 and V is TRBV6-1; possibly TRBD1 for D (6 bases). Germline V gene lookup returns CDR1 MNHNS and CDR2 SASEGT. The CDR3 contains 14 residues. With 10 bases removed from V and 1 base from J, the gap between germline ends came to 16 bases. The CDR3 loop is CATVLQGSNTEAFF. The CDR3 nucleotides are TGTGCCACTGTTTTACAGGGATCGAACACTGAAGCTTTCTTT.

The chain recombines TRBV2 with TRBJ1-4; tentatively, D is TRBD1 (5 bases). The CDR3 runs 14 residues. V shed 8 bases and J shed 6 bases, with 16 bases lying between them. Germline loops: CDR1 SNHLY, CDR2 FYNNEI. CDR3 residues: CASSGARVDEKLFF. The CDR3 DNA sequence: TGTGCCAGCTCCGGGGCGAGGGTTGATGAAAAACTGTTTTTT. Variable domain in full (rest from reference TRBV2 and TRBJ1-4): EPEVTQTPSHQVTQMGQEVILRCVPISNHLYFYWYRQILGQKVEFLVSFYNNEISEKSEIFDDQFSVERPDGSNFTLKIRSTKLEDSAMYFCASSGARVDEKLFFGSGTQLSVL.

The chain uses TRBV7-9 and TRBJ1-1, with 7 bases identical to TRBD1. CDR1 SEHNR and CDR2 FQNEAQ come from the germline V gene (reference sequence). The CDR3 sequence is 12 residues long. With V trimmed by 3 bases and J by 10 bases, 5 bases remained unmatched. The CDR3 protein is CASSFPSGGAFF. The CDR3 DNA reads TGTGCCAGCAGCTTTCCCTCAGGGGGAGCTTTCTTT.

The chain links TRBV7-3 to TRBJ2-3; TRBD2 aligns across 7 bases. The germline CDR1 and CDR2 sequences are SGHTA and FQGTGA. There are 16 residues in the CDR3. Trimming cost V 0 bases and J 2 bases; bases outside gene matches: 5. CDR3 amino acids: CASSLTTSAFTDTQYF. The CDR3 DNA reads TGTGCCAGCAGCTTAACTACTAGCGCTTTCACAGATACGCAGTATTTT.

The chain uses TRBV5-4 and TRBJ1-6; possible D gene TRBD1, 6 bases. V lost 4 bases, J lost 10 bases, and 18 bases lay in between. This CDR3 comprises 15 residues. CDR1 and CDR2 from the germline V gene are SGHNT and YYREEE (reference sequence). The CDR3 DNA reads as TGTGCCAGCAGCGTAGACAGGAAAGTCGGGTCACCCCTCCACTTT. Its translation: CASSVDRKVGSPLHF. Complete variable domain (other parts from reference TRBV5-4 and TRBJ1-6): ETGVTQSPTHLIKTRGQQVTLRCSSQSGHNTVSWYQQALGQGPQFIFQYYREEENGRGNFPPRFSGLQFPNYSSELNVNALELDDSALYLCASSVDRKVGSPLHFGNGTRLTVT.

The chain employs TRBV5-4 and TRBJ2-2; 8 positions agree with TRBD2. J gave up 7 bases and V 5 bases, and 7 bases lay outside the gene matches. This CDR3 spans 14 amino acids. The V gene's germline CDR1 is SGHNT and CDR2 YYREEE (reference sequence). The CDR3 coding sequence is TGTGCCAGCAGACGGGGGGGCCAGGGCGGGGAGCTGTTTTTT. Translated, it gives CASRRGGQGGELFF.

V usage is TRBV13 and J usage is TRBJ1-5, with unresolved D. Germline V gene sequence: CDR1 PRHDT, CDR2 FYEKMQ (reference sequence). Trimming stripped 0 bases from V and 7 bases from J, with 4 bases between. CDR3 length equals 12 residues. The CDR3 DNA reads TGTGCCAGCAGCTTAGGACGGCAGCCCCAGCATTTT. Translation: CASSLGRQPQHF.

The gene calls are TRBV27 and TRBJ1-1, with 8 positions matching TRBD1. J lost 6 bases, V lost 6 bases, and 12 bases had no gene match. Germline assignment: CDR1 MNHEY and CDR2 SMNVEV (reference sequence). CDR3 length: 15 residues. The CDR3 region has the DNA TGTGCCAGCAGAAAGTACACAGGGGGAAGGTCTGAAGCTTTCTTT. This codes for CASRKYTGGRSEAFF.

In its sample, this clone was seen once. The chain joins TRBV7-2 to TRBJ1-1; D may be TRBD1 (6 bases). The CDR3 sequence is 14 residues long. Germline assignment: CDR1 SGHTA and CDR2 FQGNSA. Between the trimmed V and J ends, which lost 4 bases and 5 bases, there was a span of 14 bases. The CDR3 DNA is TGTGCCAGCAGCTCGCAGGGGATGGGGACTGAAGCTTTCTTT. It yields the protein CASSSQGMGTEAFF.